This T cell receptor (beta chain) appears in the sequencing data of a study of cytomegalovirus exposure and HLA in healthy donors. The CDR3 sequence is 14 residues long. The V gene's germline CDR1 is SGHVS and CDR2 FQNEAQ. V lost 1 base, J lost 2 bases, and 9 bases lay in between. The PCR was carried out with 60 Vbeta primers and 13 Jbeta primers. TCRdb's table, derived via immunoSEQ multiplex PCR, lists solely in-frame clones and lacks some. The sample lists 40,000 or so clones; around 73% were seen once. This clonotype was sampled from a woman aged 25-40 years in good health and CMV-seronegative. The V and J genes are TRBV7-8 and TRBJ2-7; D perhaps matches TRBD1 (5 bases). The source material was PBMCs. CDR3 residues: CASSLEGVTYEQYF. The CDR3 nucleotides are TGTGCCAGCAGCTTAGAAGGGGTAACCTACGAGCAGTACTTC.